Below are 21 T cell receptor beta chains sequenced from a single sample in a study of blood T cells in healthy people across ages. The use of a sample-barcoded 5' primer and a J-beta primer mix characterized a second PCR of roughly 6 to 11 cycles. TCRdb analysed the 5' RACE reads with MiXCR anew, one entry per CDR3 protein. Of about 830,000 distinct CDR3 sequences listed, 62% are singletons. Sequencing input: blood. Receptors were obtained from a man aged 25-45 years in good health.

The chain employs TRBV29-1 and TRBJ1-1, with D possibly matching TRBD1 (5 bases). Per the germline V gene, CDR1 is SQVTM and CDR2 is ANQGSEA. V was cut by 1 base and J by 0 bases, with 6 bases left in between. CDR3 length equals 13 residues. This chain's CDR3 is CSVEGQLNTEAFF. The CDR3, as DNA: TGCAGCGTTGAAGGACAGCTGAACACTGAAGCTTTCTTT.

CDR3 protein: CASSISGGAENEQFF. DNA for the CDR3: TGTGCCAGCAGTATTAGCGGGGGGGCCGAGAATGAGCAGTTCTTC. The chain couples TRBV6-5 to TRBJ2-1; 11 bases agree with TRBD2. The CDR3 sequence is 15 residues long. With V trimmed by 5 bases and J by 7 bases, 7 bases remained unmatched. CDR1 is MNHEY and CDR2 is SVGAGI in the germline V gene.

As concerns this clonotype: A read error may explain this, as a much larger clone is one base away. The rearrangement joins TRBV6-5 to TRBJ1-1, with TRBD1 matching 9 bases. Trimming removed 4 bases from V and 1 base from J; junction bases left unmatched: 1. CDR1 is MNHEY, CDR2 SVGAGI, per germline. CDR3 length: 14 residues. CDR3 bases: TGTGCCAGCAGTTGGGGACAGGGGAACACTGAAGCTTTCTTT. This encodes CASSWGQGNTEAFF.

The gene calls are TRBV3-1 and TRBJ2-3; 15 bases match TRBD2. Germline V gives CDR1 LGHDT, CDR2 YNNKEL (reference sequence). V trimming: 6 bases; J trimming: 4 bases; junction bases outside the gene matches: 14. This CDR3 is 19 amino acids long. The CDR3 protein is CASRLNSGLAGGGPDTQYF. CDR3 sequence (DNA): TGTGCCAGCAGACTAAATTCGGGACTAGCGGGGGGCGGCCCAGATACGCAGTATTTT.

The CDR3 sequence is CASSPFGGRGETQYF. CDR3 nucleotides: TGTGCCAGCTCACCATTCGGGGGGCGCGGAGAGACCCAGTACTTC. V and J are TRBV18 and TRBJ2-5; D may be TRBD2 (7 bases). The CDR3 length is 15 residues. V gave up 2 bases and J gave up 4 bases, with 14 bases separating them. Germline assignment: CDR1 KGHSH and CDR2 LQKENI.

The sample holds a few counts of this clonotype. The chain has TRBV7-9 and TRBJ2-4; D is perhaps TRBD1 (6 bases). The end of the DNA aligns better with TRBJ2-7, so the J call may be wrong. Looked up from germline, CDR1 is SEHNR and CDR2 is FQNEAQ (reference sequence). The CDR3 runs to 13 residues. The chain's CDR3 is CASTIQGTYEQYF. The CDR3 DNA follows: TGTGCCAGTACCATACAGGGAACCTACGAGCAGTACTTC.

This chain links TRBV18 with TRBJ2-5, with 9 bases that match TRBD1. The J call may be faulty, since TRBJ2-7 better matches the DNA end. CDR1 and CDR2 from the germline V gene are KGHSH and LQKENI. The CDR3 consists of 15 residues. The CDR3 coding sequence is TGTGCCAGCTCACCACAGGGGACAGGGACCTACGAGCAGTACTTC. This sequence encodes CASSPQGTGTYEQYF.

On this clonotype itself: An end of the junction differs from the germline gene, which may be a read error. In DNA, the CDR3 is TGCGCCATCAGTGAGTTTACTAGGGGGACTGCCTCCTACGAGCAGTACTTC. This sequence encodes CAISEFTRGTASYEQYF. This chain uses TRBV10-3 with TRBJ2-7; tentatively, D is TRBD1 or TRBD2 (6 bases each). The CDR3 loop spans 17 amino acids. Germline-derived CDR1 and CDR2 are ENHRY and SYGVKD.

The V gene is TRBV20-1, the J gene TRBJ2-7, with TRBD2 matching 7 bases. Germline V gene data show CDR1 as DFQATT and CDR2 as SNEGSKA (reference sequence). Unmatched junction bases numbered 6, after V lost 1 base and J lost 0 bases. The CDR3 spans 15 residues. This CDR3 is CSARGGRGSSYEQYF. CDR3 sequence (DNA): TGCAGTGCTAGAGGAGGGCGGGGGAGCTCCTACGAGCAGTACTTC.

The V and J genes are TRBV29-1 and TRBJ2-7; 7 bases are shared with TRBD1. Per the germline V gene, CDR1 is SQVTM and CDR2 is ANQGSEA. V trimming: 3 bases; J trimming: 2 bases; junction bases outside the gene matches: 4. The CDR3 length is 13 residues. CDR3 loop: CSVDTGDPYEQYF. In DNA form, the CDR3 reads TGCAGCGTTGATACAGGGGACCCCTACGAGCAGTACTTC.

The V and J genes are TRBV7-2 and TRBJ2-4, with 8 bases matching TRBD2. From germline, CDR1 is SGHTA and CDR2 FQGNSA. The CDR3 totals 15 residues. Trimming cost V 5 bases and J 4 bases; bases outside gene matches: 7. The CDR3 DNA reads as TGTGCCAGCAGCCAACCGGGACTAGAAAAAAACATTCAGTACTTC. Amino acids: CASSQPGLEKNIQYF.

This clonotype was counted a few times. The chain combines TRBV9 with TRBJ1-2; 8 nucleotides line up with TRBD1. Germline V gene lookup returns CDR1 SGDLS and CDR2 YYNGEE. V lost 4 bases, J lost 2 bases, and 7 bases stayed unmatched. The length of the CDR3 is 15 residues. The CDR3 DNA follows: TGTGCCAGCAGCCCGCAGGGGGCCTGGAACTATGGCTACACCTTC. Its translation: CASSPQGAWNYGYTF.

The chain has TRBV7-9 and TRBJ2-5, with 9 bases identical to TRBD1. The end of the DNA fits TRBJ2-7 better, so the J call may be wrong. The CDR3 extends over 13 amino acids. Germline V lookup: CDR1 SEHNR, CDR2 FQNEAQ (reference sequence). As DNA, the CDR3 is TGTGCCAGCAGGGGAGGACAGGGGAACGAGCAGTACTTC. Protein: CASRGGQGNEQYF.

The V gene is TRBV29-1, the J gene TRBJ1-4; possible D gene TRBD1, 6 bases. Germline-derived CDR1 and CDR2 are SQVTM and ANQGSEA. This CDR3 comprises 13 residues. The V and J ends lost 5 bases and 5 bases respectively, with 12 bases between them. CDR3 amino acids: CSVRGALNEKLFF. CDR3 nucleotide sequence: TGCAGCGTTCGGGGGGCCCTAAATGAAAAACTGTTTTTT.

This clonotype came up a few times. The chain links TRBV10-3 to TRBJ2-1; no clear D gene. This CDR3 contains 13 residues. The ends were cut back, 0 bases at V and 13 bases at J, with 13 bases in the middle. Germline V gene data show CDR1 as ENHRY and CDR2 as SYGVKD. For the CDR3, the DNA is TGTGCCATCAGTGAGTCGGTACCGGCAGAACAGTTCTTC. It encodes CAISESVPAEQFF.

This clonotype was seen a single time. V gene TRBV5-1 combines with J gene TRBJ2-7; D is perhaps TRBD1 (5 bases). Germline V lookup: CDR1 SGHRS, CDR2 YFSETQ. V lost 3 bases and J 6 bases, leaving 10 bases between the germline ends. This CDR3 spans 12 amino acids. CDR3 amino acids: CASSSDKTEQYF. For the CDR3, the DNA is TGCGCCAGCAGCTCGGACAAAACCGAGCAGTACTTC.

The CDR3: CASSQGGGKETQYF. In DNA form, the CDR3 reads TGTGCCAGCAGCCAGGGAGGGGGGAAAGAGACCCAGTACTTC. The chain has TRBV3-1 and TRBJ2-5, with D maybe TRBD2 (7 bases). The CDR3 covers 14 residues. The germline gives CDR1 LGHDT, CDR2 YNNKEL (reference sequence). V gave up 3 bases and J gave up 3 bases, with 11 bases separating them.

CDR3 region: CSVAGGETYEQYF. DNA for the CDR3: TGCAGCGTTGCGGGGGGAGAGACCTACGAGCAGTACTTC. The chain carries TRBV29-1 and TRBJ2-7, with TRBD2 matching 7 bases. The V and J ends lost 4 bases and 2 bases, in that order; junction bases with no gene match: 5. Germline loops: CDR1 SQVTM, CDR2 ANQGSEA. CDR3 length equals 13 residues.

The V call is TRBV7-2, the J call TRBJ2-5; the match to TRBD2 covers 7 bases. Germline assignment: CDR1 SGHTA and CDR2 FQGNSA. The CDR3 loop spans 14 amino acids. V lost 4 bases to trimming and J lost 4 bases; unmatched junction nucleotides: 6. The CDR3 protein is CASSSKSGGETQYF. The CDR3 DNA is TGTGCCAGCAGCTCTAAATCGGGGGGAGAGACCCAGTACTTC.

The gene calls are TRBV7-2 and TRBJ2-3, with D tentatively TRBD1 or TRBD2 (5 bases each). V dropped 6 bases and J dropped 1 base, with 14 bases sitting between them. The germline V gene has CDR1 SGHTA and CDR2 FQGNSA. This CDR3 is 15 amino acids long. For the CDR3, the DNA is TGTGCCAGCAGTCGGACCGGGGCCCGCACAGATACGCAGTATTTT. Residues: CASSRTGARTDTQYF. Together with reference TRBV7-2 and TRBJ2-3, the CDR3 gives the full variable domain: GAGVSQSPSNKVTEKGKDVELRCDPISGHTALYWYRQSLGQGLEFLIYFQGNSAPDKSGLPSDRFSAERTGGSVSTLTIQRTQQEDSAVYLCASSRTGARTDTQYFGPGTRLTVL.

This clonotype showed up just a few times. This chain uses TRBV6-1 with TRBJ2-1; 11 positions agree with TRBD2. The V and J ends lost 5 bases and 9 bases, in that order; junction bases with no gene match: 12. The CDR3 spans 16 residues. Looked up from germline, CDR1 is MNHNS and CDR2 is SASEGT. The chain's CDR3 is CASSPIAGGPSSEQFF. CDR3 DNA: TGTGCCAGCAGTCCTATAGCGGGGGGGCCTAGTTCTGAGCAGTTCTTC.